This T cell receptor beta chain was retrieved from a study of blood T cell repertoires in COVID-19. At the level of the study: Samples of COVID-19 (acute and convalescent) were obtained from the United States, Italy and Spain. PBMCs, B-cell-depleted T cells, or T cells provided the cDNA or gDNA that made up the material.

V was shortened by 5 bases and J by 10 bases, with 14 bases between the two germline ends. There are 13 residues in the CDR3. In this sample, this clone turned up once. Under the authors' procedure: Amplifying reference gene primers gave estimates of nucleated cell counts. Sequenced by immunoSEQ multiplex PCR; TCRdb stores in-frame clones only, minus some. The V and J calls and clone size are taken from that table; D and trimming were inferred from the DNA. The sample carries 200,000 to 250,000 clones, roughly 82% recorded once. Material for sequencing was peripheral blood. The rearrangement joins TRBV12-3 or TRBV12-4 to TRBJ2-2; possibly TRBD1 for D (6 bases). This sequence originates from a woman aged 40 to 50 who had recovered from COVID-19. CDR3: CASSVSQGLELFF. CDR3 in DNA: TGTGCCAGCAGTGTCTCACAGGGATTGGAGCTGTTTTTT.